The sequence of this T cell receptor beta chain was determined in a study of T cell responses to AZD1222 COVID-19 vaccine. Profiled with immunoSEQ multiplex PCR; TCRdb holds only in-frame clones, not every one. This sample has tens of thousands of clones, with around 91% found just once. Trimming shortened V by 1 base and J by 0 bases, and 8 bases separated the two germline ends. Per the germline V gene, CDR1 is SGHDT and CDR2 is YYEEEE. The CDR3 has 16 amino acids. The rearrangement links TRBV5-6 to TRBJ1-6; a possible D gene is TRBD1 (5 bases). Material: peripheral blood, obtained on day 0 of MenACWY control vaccination. This receptor was identified in an adult in good health. This CDR3 is CASSLSGPSYNSPLHF. DNA of the CDR3: TGTGCCAGCAGCTTGTCGGGGCCCTCCTATAATTCACCCCTCCACTTT.